What follows are 27 T cell receptor beta chains derived from one specimen sequenced in a study of technical replicates of blood from a few donors. Sequencing used immunoSEQ multiplex PCR; TCRdb keeps in-frame clones, though not all of them. The table shows under 95,000 clones, with 92% occurring only once. The sample comprised T cells isolated from PBMCs. These receptors were taken from a human donor in good health.

This sequence joins TRBV5-8 and TRBJ2-7, with TRBD1 matching 9 bases. After removal of 4 bases from V and 3 bases from J, the junction contained 5 bases not matched to a gene. CDR3 length: 14 amino acids. Per the germline V gene, CDR1 is SGHTS and CDR2 is YDEGEE. CDR3 DNA sequence: TGTGCCAGCAGCCCGGGACAGGGAAACTACGAGCAGTACTTC. Protein sequence: CASSPGQGNYEQYF.

The table lists this clone with a count of one. The chain is built from TRBV6-5 and TRBJ1-2; perhaps TRBD1 as D (6 bases). Germline V gene sequence: CDR1 MNHEY, CDR2 SVGAGI. The CDR3 has 14 amino acids. Between the trimmed V and J ends, which lost 2 bases and 6 bases, there was a span of 13 bases. The DNA of the CDR3 is TGTGCCAGCAGTTACGCTTTAGGGACAAATGGCTACACCTTC. Its protein is CASSYALGTNGYTF.

The V call is TRBV11-2, the J call TRBJ2-7; possible D gene TRBD1, 6 bases. Trimming stripped 1 base from V and 0 bases from J, with 13 bases between. The CDR3 runs 16 residues. Germline V lookup: CDR1 SGHAT, CDR2 FQNNGV. The chain's CDR3 is CASSLGRGLLSYEQYF. The CDR3 DNA reads as TGTGCCAGCAGCTTAGGCAGGGGATTACTCTCCTACGAGCAGTACTTC.

V is TRBV7-9 and J is TRBJ2-2; D not resolved. Trimming left V 1 base short and J 3 bases short, with 6 bases between. This CDR3 is built from 14 residues. Germline loops: CDR1 SEHNR, CDR2 FQNEAQ (reference sequence). CDR3 protein: CASSLVRDTGELFF. CDR3 bases: TGTGCCAGCAGCTTAGTACGAGACACCGGGGAGCTGTTTTTT.

The chain combines TRBV5-4 with TRBJ1-1; D perhaps matches TRBD1 (5 bases). CDR3 length: 13 amino acids. Germline-derived CDR1 and CDR2 are SGHNT and YYREEE (reference sequence). V gave up 3 bases and J gave up 4 bases, with 10 bases separating them. In nucleotides, the CDR3 is TGTGCCAGCAGCTCCAGGGAAAGCACTGAAGCTTTCTTT. It translates to CASSSRESTEAFF.

V usage is TRBV25-1 and J usage is TRBJ2-3; D not resolved. Germline CDR1 and CDR2: MGHDK and SYGVNS. The V end lost 6 bases, the J end lost 2 bases, and 3 bases lay between the germline ends. CDR3 length: 11 residues. The chain's CDR3 is CASSFTDTQYF. DNA of the CDR3: TGTGCCAGCAGCTTCACAGATACGCAGTATTTT.

This chain uses TRBV2 with TRBJ2-5; weak D call: TRBD1 (6 bases). The CDR3 contains 16 residues. The V gene lost 7 bases and the J gene lost 6 bases, with 24 bases spanning the gap. The germline V gene encodes CDR1 SNHLY and CDR2 FYNNEI. CDR3 in amino acids: CASKQAEMTGLKTQYF. CDR3 coding DNA: TGTGCCAGCAAGCAAGCGGAGATGACAGGCTTGAAGACCCAGTACTTC.

The rearrangement uses TRBV19 and TRBJ1-1; D gene unclear. Germline V gene data show CDR1 as LNHDA and CDR2 as SQIVND (reference sequence). The CDR3 has 13 amino acids. V gave up 3 bases and J gave up 0 bases, with 5 bases separating them. The CDR3 DNA reads as TGTGCCAGTAGTATCCAGGTGAACACTGAAGCTTTCTTT. Encoded protein: CASSIQVNTEAFF.

CDR3 amino acids: CASSQQRGRETQYF. The CDR3 DNA follows: TGTGCCAGCAGCCAACAAAGGGGGCGAGAGACCCAGTACTTC. The chain recombines TRBV14 with TRBJ2-5; 7 nucleotides align to TRBD1. Trimming removed 2 bases from V and 4 bases from J; junction bases left unmatched: 4. The V gene's germline CDR1 is SGHDN and CDR2 FVKESK. The CDR3 loop spans 14 amino acids.

The CDR3 DNA is TGCGCCAGCAGCCAAGATCCGAGGGCTAGCGGCAGGATAGATACGCAGTATTTT. Translating it yields CASSQDPRASGRIDTQYF. This chain links TRBV4-1 with TRBJ2-3, with TRBD2 identical over 7 bases. The CDR3 is made up of 18 amino acids. The germline V gene has CDR1 MGHRA and CDR2 YSYEKL. V was clipped by 0 bases and J by 5 bases; unmatched bases: 14.

V and J are TRBV7-9 and TRBJ2-7, with 7 bases identical to TRBD1. Trimming removed 1 base from V and 5 bases from J; junction bases left unmatched: 5. Germline CDR1 and CDR2: SEHNR and FQNEAQ (reference sequence). The CDR3 consists of 14 residues. Here the CDR3 reads CASSLGQGVNEQYF. For the CDR3, the DNA is TGTGCCAGCAGCTTAGGGCAGGGGGTAAACGAGCAGTACTTC. Drawing the rest from reference TRBV7-9 and TRBJ2-7, the complete variable domain is DTGVSQNPRHKITKRGQNVTFRCDPISEHNRLYWYRQTLGQGPEFLTYFQNEAQLEKSRLLSDRFSAERPKGSFSTLEIQRTEQGDSAMYLCASSLGQGVNEQYFGPGTRLTVT.

CDR3 nucleotide sequence: TGTGCCAGCACCTCTAGCGTCTCGTACGAGCAGTACTTC. Translation: CASTSSVSYEQYF. The rearrangement uses TRBV6-5 and TRBJ2-7; perhaps TRBD2 as D (6 bases). The CDR3 length is 13 residues. V was shortened by 7 bases and J by 4 bases, with 14 bases between the two germline ends. Per germline, CDR1 MNHEY and CDR2 SVGAGI.

The chain uses TRBV4-1 and TRBJ2-3, with 10 nucleotides matching TRBD2. The CDR3 length is 17 residues. V lost 4 bases to trimming and J lost 8 bases; unmatched junction nucleotides: 15. Germline loops: CDR1 MGHRA, CDR2 YSYEKL. CDR3 DNA sequence: TGCGCCAGCAGCCGAAGGGGTCCTAGCGGGAGAGAAGTTACGCAGTATTTT. Its protein product is CASSRRGPSGREVTQYF.

The V gene is TRBV5-1, the J gene TRBJ2-1; 7 bases line up with TRBD2. From germline, CDR1 is SGHRS and CDR2 YFSETQ. J gave up 3 bases and V 9 bases, and 12 bases lay outside the gene matches. CDR3 length equals 15 residues. CDR3 bases: TGCGCCACCACGATAGCGGGTCCGCACTACAATGAGCAGTTCTTC. It specifies CATTIAGPHYNEQFF.

The chain links TRBV6-1 to TRBJ1-1; no clear D. The germline gives CDR1 MNHNS, CDR2 SASEGT. This CDR3 spans 13 amino acids. The V end was cut by 6 bases, the J end by 1 base, with 9 bases between. CDR3 in amino acids: CASRLAKNTEAFF. The DNA of the CDR3 is TGTGCCAGCAGGTTAGCGAAGAACACTGAAGCTTTCTTT.

The genes are TRBV27 and TRBJ1-1; TRBD1 might be the D (5 bases). The CDR3 spans 16 residues. Germline CDR1 reads MNHEY; CDR2 reads SMNVEV (reference sequence). V gave up 3 bases and J gave up 7 bases, with 21 bases separating them. CDR3 sequence: CASSFSSGRGDIEAFF. In DNA form, the CDR3 reads TGTGCCAGCAGTTTTAGTTCGGGGCGCGGGGATATTGAAGCTTTCTTT.

The chain uses TRBV28 and TRBJ1-4; D is possibly TRBD1 (6 bases). The CDR3 sequence is 12 residues long. Trimming cost V 2 bases and J 11 bases, with 9 bases left between them. Germline CDR1 is MDHEN and CDR2 is SYDVKM. The chain's CDR3 is CASSLAGEKLFF. The CDR3 DNA follows: TGTGCCAGCAGTTTAGCAGGGGAGAAACTGTTTTTT.

This chain connects TRBV7-2 to TRBJ2-2; no clear D. Germline CDR1 reads SGHTA; CDR2 reads FQGNSA. Trimming took 1 base from V and 3 from J, leaving 9 bases between them. This CDR3 contains 15 residues. The CDR3 bases are TGTGCCAGCAGCTTAGAAATCGGTTACACCGGGGAGCTGTTTTTT. Amino acid sequence: CASSLEIGYTGELFF. Together with reference TRBV7-2 and TRBJ2-2, the CDR3 gives the full variable domain: GAGVSQSPSNKVTEKGKDVELRCDPISGHTALYWYRQSLGQGLEFLIYFQGNSAPDKSGLPSDRFSAERTGGSVSTLTIQRTQQEDSAVYLCASSLEIGYTGELFFGEGSRLTVL.

This clone was detected only once. The CDR3 coding sequence is TGTGCCAGCAGCCTAGGAGAGGAATACGAGCAGTACTTC. Protein product: CASSLGEEYEQYF. The genes are TRBV9 and TRBJ2-7, with D unclear. The V end was cut by 4 bases, the J end by 4 bases, with 12 bases between. Germline CDR1 is SGDLS and CDR2 is YYNGEE. The length of the CDR3 is 13 residues. Full variable domain (outside the CDR3, taken from reference TRBV9 and TRBJ2-7): DSGVTQTPKHLITATGQRVTLRCSPRSGDLSVYWYQQSLDQGLQFLIQYYNGEERAKGNILERFSAQQFPDLHSELNLSSLELGDSALYFCASSLGEEYEQYFGPGTRLTVT.

V and J are TRBV27 and TRBJ2-7, with D perhaps matching TRBD2 (6 bases). The CDR3 runs 12 residues. CDR1 and CDR2 (germline): MNHEY, SMNVEV (reference sequence). Between the trimmed V and J ends, which lost 11 bases and 0 bases, there was a span of 11 bases. CDR3 in amino acids: CAAGDFSYEQYF. For the CDR3, the DNA is TGTGCCGCCGGGGACTTCTCCTACGAGCAGTACTTC.

This clone was counted only a few times. The chain couples TRBV19 to TRBJ2-1; a possible D gene is TRBD2 (5 bases). CDR3 length: 12 amino acids. With 5 bases removed from V and 5 bases from J, the gap between germline ends came to 7 bases. Germline CDR1 LNHDA, CDR2 SQIVND (reference sequence). Here the CDR3 DNA reads TGTGCCAGTAGTTGGCGGGACAATGAGCAGTTCTTC. Its protein product is CASSWRDNEQFF.

CDR3 loop: CASSLAGAGGLYEQYF. The CDR3 region has the DNA TGTGCCAGCAGCTTAGCGGGAGCCGGGGGGCTCTACGAGCAGTACTTC. The chain links TRBV13 to TRBJ2-7, with a weak D call TRBD2 (7 bases). This CDR3 comprises 16 residues. Germline CDR1 and CDR2: PRHDT and FYEKMQ (reference sequence). V was pared by 1 base and J by 3 bases, with 16 bases between.

The chain combines TRBV21-1 with TRBJ1-1; the table's D gene call, TRBD1, was not cross checked with the DNA. TRBV21-1 is labeled a pseudogene. This CDR3 is 16 amino acids long. The CDR3 sequence: CASSARTGPLNTEAFF. The CDR3 DNA reads TGTGCCAGCAGCGCCAGGACAGGCCCCCTGAACACTGAAGCTTTCTTT.

CDR3 nucleotides: TGCAGCGTGGTCCGGGACAGGAGCTCTGGAAACACCATATATTTT. Its translation is CSVVRDRSSGNTIYF. This rearrangement joins TRBV29-1 to TRBJ1-3, with 8 bases aligning to TRBD1. Germline CDR1 is SQVTM and CDR2 is ANQGSEA. With V trimmed by 6 bases and J by 0 bases, 7 bases remained unmatched. The CDR3 runs 15 residues.

The chain uses TRBV7-3 and TRBJ2-5; TRBD2 matches at 8 bases. CDR1 is SGHTA, CDR2 FQGTGA, per germline. Germline trimming cut 2 bases from V and 4 bases from J; bases unmatched to any gene: 0. The CDR3 runs 13 residues. This CDR3 is CASSLLAGETQYF. The CDR3, as DNA: TGTGCCAGCAGCTTACTAGCGGGAGAGACCCAGTACTTC. Filled out from reference TRBV7-3 and TRBJ2-5, the complete variable domain reads GAGVSQTPSNKVTEKGKYVELRCDPISGHTALYWYRQSLGQGPEFLIYFQGTGAADDSGLPNDRFFAVRPEGSVSTLKIQRTERGDSAVYLCASSLLAGETQYFGPGTRLLVL.

This chain links TRBV5-1 with TRBJ2-7; no definite D call. The V and J ends lost 0 bases and 6 bases respectively, with 7 bases between them. From germline, CDR1 is SGHRS and CDR2 YFSETQ. The CDR3 extends over 12 amino acids. CDR3: CASSLVPGEQYF. CDR3 coding DNA: TGCGCCAGCAGCTTGGTCCCCGGCGAGCAGTACTTC.

The V call is TRBV5-1, the J call TRBJ2-7, with 9 bases that match TRBD2. V shed 1 base, J shed 5 bases, and the junction held 1 base outside the gene matches. CDR1 and CDR2 from the germline V gene are SGHRS and YFSETQ. CDR3 length equals 13 residues. The CDR3 DNA sequence: TGCGCCAGCAGCTTGCTAGCGGGACACGAGCAGTACTTC. Amino acids: CASSLLAGHEQYF.